Each of the 20 T cell receptor beta chains below was sequenced from the same sample in a study of CD8+ T cells in alopecia areata. Described treatment: oral pan-JAK inhibitor, 5-10 mg twice daily. The sequencing template was cDNA reverse transcribed from extracted RNA. Here immunoSEQ multiplex PCR was the method, and the copy in TCRdb shows in-frame clones only, minus some. This sample has over 100,000 clones; around 56% occur once, and the top ten carry roughly 0.5%. Sequencing was performed on CD4+ T cells sorted from blood, taken at week 4, from a patient treated with tofacitinib. These receptor sequences come from a human donor with alopecia areata.

For this clone: Sequence at one end of the junction differs from germline and may be a read error. The chain employs TRBV6-1 and TRBJ2-1; D is ambiguous. Per germline, CDR1 MNHNS and CDR2 SASEGT. There are 11 residues in the CDR3. The CDR3 reads CASRDWVREFF. The CDR3, as DNA: TGTGCCAGCCGTGATTGGGTTCGGGAGTTCTTC.

This chain joins TRBV2 and TRBJ1-1; D remains unclear. Trimming took 0 bases from V and 9 from J, leaving 8 bases between them. CDR1 is SNHLY, CDR2 FYNNEI, per germline. The CDR3 totals 12 residues. CDR3 DNA sequence: TGTGCCAGCAGTGAAGCCTGGTACAAAGCTTTCTTT. Protein: CASSEAWYKAFF.

This chain connects TRBV7-6 to TRBJ2-5, with D perhaps TRBD2 (7 bases). The CDR3 length is 15 residues. Germline V gene lookup returns CDR1 SGHVS and CDR2 FNYEAQ. Trimming took 0 bases from V and 3 from J, leaving 11 bases between them. CDR3 nucleotide sequence: TGTGCCAGCAGCTTAGCTACAGGGAGGGAAGAGACCCAGTACTTC. The encoded protein is CASSLATGREETQYF.

This clone has more than one count but fewer than ten. This sequence joins TRBV19 and TRBJ2-2; a possible D gene is TRBD2 (6 bases). The ends were cut back, 3 bases at V and 7 bases at J, with 15 bases in the middle. From germline, CDR1 is LNHDA and CDR2 SQIVND (reference sequence). CDR3 length equals 15 residues. The CDR3: CASSMSLAVSGELFF. DNA for the CDR3: TGTGCCAGTAGTATGTCCTTAGCGGTGAGCGGGGAGCTGTTTTTT.

The chain recombines TRBV29-1 with TRBJ2-3; 11 bases are a match to TRBD2. The CDR3 has 14 amino acids. Germline trimming cut 8 bases from V and 1 base from J; bases unmatched to any gene: 5. Germline loops: CDR1 SQVTM, CDR2 ANQGSEA. The CDR3 sequence is CSPRLAGRTDTQYF. CDR3 in DNA: TGCAGCCCCAGACTAGCGGGACGCACAGATACGCAGTATTTT.

CDR3 in DNA: TGCGCCAGCAGCCAAGATCTCCCTAATGGCTACACCTTC. Its protein is CASSQDLPNGYTF. V and J are TRBV4-1 and TRBJ1-2; D is unresolved. The V end lost 0 bases, the J end lost 6 bases, and 8 bases lay between the germline ends. Looked up from germline, CDR1 is MGHRA and CDR2 is YSYEKL. This CDR3 region has 13 residues.

The gene calls are TRBV27 and TRBJ2-3; 9 bases agree with TRBD2. The germline V gene has CDR1 MNHEY and CDR2 SMNVEV (reference sequence). This CDR3 contains 15 residues. Trimming cost V 5 bases and J 6 bases; bases outside gene matches: 9. Written as DNA, the CDR3 is TGTGCCAGCAGTCCCTGGGGCGGGGGGGCGGATACGCAGTATTTT. It codes for CASSPWGGGADTQYF.

This clone was observed a handful of times. The rearrangement joins TRBV21-1 to TRBJ2-3; the table's D call, TRBD2, was not checked against the DNA. TRBV21-1 represents a pseudogene. The CDR3 totals 15 residues. The CDR3 region is CASSELALARGTQYF. The CDR3 region has the DNA TGTGCCAGCAGTGAGCTAGCGCTGGCACGGGGGACGCAGTATTTT.

V and J are TRBV30 and TRBJ2-7; 10 positions match TRBD2. The length of the CDR3 is 13 residues. Germline V CDR1 and CDR2: GTSNPN, SVGIG (reference sequence). V was pared by 2 bases and J by 4 bases, with 2 bases of the junction left unmatched. In DNA, the CDR3 is TGTGCCTGGAGTAGGACTAGCGGTTACGAGCAGTACTTC. Amino acid sequence: CAWSRTSGYEQYF.

This clone turned up a few times. The gene calls are TRBV5-1 and TRBJ1-4, with D tentatively TRBD1 (6 bases). The V gene's germline CDR1 is SGHRS and CDR2 YFSETQ. The V end lost 2 bases, the J end lost 3 bases, and 11 bases lay between the germline ends. The CDR3 sequence is 15 residues long. The CDR3 bases are TGCGCCAGCAGCTTCGGACAGACGTCTAATGAAAAACTGTTTTTT. Its translation: CASSFGQTSNEKLFF.

The J gene is TRBJ1-1, the V gene TRBV29-1; D perhaps matches TRBD1 (5 bases). This CDR3 has 13 amino acids. Germline CDR1 SQVTM, CDR2 ANQGSEA. V dropped 7 bases and J dropped 1 base, with 13 bases sitting between them. The CDR3 here is CSALRQWNTEAFF. CDR3 DNA sequence: TGCAGCGCTCTAAGACAGTGGAACACTGAAGCTTTCTTT.

This chain joins TRBV30 and TRBJ1-5; TRBD1 matches 7 bases. With V trimmed by 1 base and J by 6 bases, 12 bases remained unmatched. The germline CDR1 and CDR2 sequences are GTSNPN and SVGIG (reference sequence). The CDR3 length is 16 residues. The CDR3 loop is CAWSGQGRGPIQPQHF. The CDR3 DNA follows: TGTGCCTGGAGTGGACAGGGCCGAGGACCCATTCAGCCCCAGCATTTT. Complete variable domain (other parts from reference TRBV30 and TRBJ1-5): SQTIHQWPATLVQPVGSPLSLECTVEGTSNPNLYWYRQAAGRGLQLLFYSVGIGQISSEVPQNLSASRPQDRQFILSSKKLLLSDSGFYLCAWSGQGRGPIQPQHFGDGTRLSIL.

This clone has more than one count but fewer than ten. The genes are TRBV7-9 and TRBJ2-2; D is unclear. CDR3 length equals 14 residues. Germline V CDR1 and CDR2: SEHNR, FQNEAQ (reference sequence). Trimming took 1 base from V and 3 from J, leaving 6 bases between them. CDR3 loop: CASSLERDTGELFF. The CDR3 nucleotides are TGTGCCAGCAGCTTAGAACGGGACACCGGGGAGCTGTTTTTT.

The rearrangement uses TRBV6-5 and TRBJ2-7; unclear D gene. The CDR3 covers 14 residues. V was pared by 8 bases and J by 0 bases, with 14 bases between. Germline V lookup: CDR1 MNHEY, CDR2 SVGAGI. In DNA form, the CDR3 reads TGTGCCAGCCAACGCGAGCAGACCTCCTACGAGCAGTACTTC. It specifies CASQREQTSYEQYF.

This sequence joins TRBV5-1 and TRBJ2-6; D possibly corresponds to TRBD1 (5 bases). CDR1 and CDR2 (germline): SGHRS, YFSETQ. The CDR3 sequence is 18 residues long. Trimming took off 0 bases at V and 2 bases at J, with 15 bases between the two ends. This CDR3 reads CASSLEGRAIAGANVLTF. The CDR3 DNA follows: TGCGCCAGCAGCTTGGAAGGCAGGGCAATAGCTGGGGCCAACGTCCTGACTTTC.

The rearrangement links TRBV5-4 to TRBJ1-4; D is perhaps TRBD1 (5 bases). Germline V gives CDR1 SGHNT, CDR2 YYREEE (reference sequence). This CDR3 spans 14 amino acids. Trimming shortened V by 3 bases and J by 11 bases, and 17 bases separated the two germline ends. CDR3 nucleotide sequence: TGTGCCAGCAGCTCATCCGGGACCGCCGAGAAACTGTTTTTT. It translates to CASSSSGTAEKLFF.

The CDR3 here is CASSPPGQPGGPQHF. In nucleotides, the CDR3 is TGTGCCAGCAGCCCACCGGGGCAGCCGGGAGGGCCCCAGCATTTT. The chain joins TRBV7-8 to TRBJ1-5; D may be TRBD1 (5 bases). This CDR3 spans 15 amino acids. The V end lost 5 bases, the J end lost 9 bases, and 20 bases lay between the germline ends. Germline V CDR1 and CDR2: SGHVS, FQNEAQ. Full variable domain (missing parts from reference TRBV7-8 and TRBJ1-5): GAGVSQSPRYKVAKRGQDVALRCDPISGHVSLFWYQQALGQGPEFLTYFQNEAQLDKSGLPSDRFFAERPEGSVSTLKIQRTQQEDSAVYLCASSPPGQPGGPQHFGDGTRLSIL.

This clone has just one count. This chain joins TRBV9 and TRBJ1-2; TRBD1 might be the D (5 bases). Trimming removed 4 bases at V and 4 bases at J, with 14 bases between. Germline CDR1 reads SGDLS; CDR2 reads YYNGEE. This CDR3 comprises 14 residues. The CDR3 region is CASSLFVGGYGYTF. The CDR3 bases are TGTGCCAGCAGCCTGTTTGTGGGGGGCTATGGCTACACCTTC.

J is TRBJ1-5 and V is TRBV30, with D perhaps TRBD1 (5 bases). Germline V gene sequence: CDR1 GTSNPN, CDR2 SVGIG (reference sequence). Trimming took 2 bases from V and 4 from J, leaving 18 bases between them. The CDR3 runs 16 residues. CDR3 in DNA: TGTGCCTGGAGTCCCCGGGGCCTCTTGGCGAATCAGCCCCAGCATTTT. This sequence encodes CAWSPRGLLANQPQHF.

This clone was counted a few times. Other DNA sequences of this sample code for an identical CDR3. The chain is built from TRBV29-1 and TRBJ2-7; D remains unclear. The germline V gene encodes CDR1 SQVTM and CDR2 ANQGSEA. This CDR3 has 12 residues. Trimming shortened V by 4 bases and J by 2 bases, and 9 bases separated the two germline ends. The CDR3 reads CSVVNSPYEQYF. CDR3 in DNA: TGCAGCGTTGTTAACAGCCCCTACGAGCAGTACTTC.